This entry lists 3 T cell receptor beta chains sequenced from one sample in a study of T-cell memory formation after mild COVID-19. TCRdb passed the 5' RACE reads through MiXCR, listing each CDR3 protein once. The data show 550,000 to 600,000 distinct CDR3 sequences, about 22% seen once. The sample comprised PBMCs or a T cell subset sorted from them (not recorded which). Receptors originate from an adult woman who had mild COVID-19 (a few samples of this study predate the infection). Cell type and time point are not known.

This clonotype was seen a handful of times. The chain couples TRBV5-1 to TRBJ1-1, with D possibly TRBD1 on 5 matching bases. This CDR3 is 14 amino acids long. Looked up from germline, CDR1 is SGHRS and CDR2 is YFSETQ. Trimming removed 5 bases from V and 1 base from J, with 12 bases in between. The CDR3 here is CASRSGQPNTEAFF. The CDR3 nucleotides are TGCGCCAGCAGGTCAGGACAACCGAACACTGAAGCTTTCTTT. The full variable domain, completed using reference TRBV5-1 and TRBJ1-1, is KAGVTQTPRYLIKTRGQQVTLSCSPISGHRSVSWYQQTPGQGLQFLFEYFSETQRNKGNFPGRFSGRQFSNSRSEMNVSTLELGDSALYLCASRSGQPNTEAFFGQGTRLTVV.

This clonotype was seen many times. The chain is built from TRBV4-2 and TRBJ2-7; 9 positions match TRBD1. Trimming at V came to 4 bases and at J to 7 bases, leaving 11 bases not matched to a gene. This CDR3 has 15 amino acids. Germline V CDR1 and CDR2: LGHNA, YNFKEQ. The CDR3: CASSREPQGAGEQYF. The CDR3 coding sequence is TGTGCCAGCAGCCGAGAACCACAGGGGGCGGGTGAGCAGTACTTC.

The rearrangement links TRBV19 to TRBJ2-2, with a weak D call TRBD2 (6 bases). There are 16 residues in the CDR3. In germline, CDR1 is LNHDA, CDR2 SQIVND (reference sequence). V shed 7 bases and J shed 1 base, with 16 bases lying between them. CDR3 sequence (DNA): TGTGCCAGTACCACACGGGGGATCCGGAACACCGGGGAGCTGTTTTTT. Translation gives CASTTRGIRNTGELFF.